Listed below are T cell receptor beta chains from one sample, sequenced in a study of regulatory T cells in long-lasting Graves disease. Each CDR3 protein gets one entry after TCRdb re-called the multiplex PCR reads with MiXCR. The data show about 420,000 distinct CDR3 sequences, less than 20% seen once. The sample was also linked to a second study, of T cells in Graves' hyperthyroidism and ophthalmopathy.

The sample in question was peripheral blood mononuclear cells (PBMCs), obtained at new diagnosis, from a patient treated with antithyroid drugs. Source of these receptors: a woman aged 18-29 years with Graves disease. The CDR3 runs from the conserved cysteine through the conserved F or W. D genes are given only for firm matches. The size entry is marked missing in some rows and otherwise reads once, few, many or a size class.

D gene | J gene | V gene | clone size | CDR3 DNA | CDR3 protein
TRBD1 | TRBJ2-7 | TRBV12-3/TRBV12-4 | . | TGTGCCAGCAGTCATTCCCCCGTAGGGGGCACTTACGAGCAGTACTTC | CASSHSPVGGTYEQYF
. | TRBJ2-3 | TRBV2 | many | TGTGCCAGCACCGGATGGGGGGAAGATACGCAGTATTTT | CASTGWGEDTQYF
. | TRBJ1-1 | TRBV29-1 | once | TGCAGCTCCAGGGTATTGGGCACTGAAGCTTTCTTT | CSSRVLGTEAFF
. | TRBJ2-1 | TRBV12-3/TRBV12-4 | many | TGTGCCAGCAGTAGTGAACAGGTTGGTGAGCAGTTCTTC | CASSSEQVGEQFF
. | TRBJ2-7 | TRBV20-1 | . | TGCAGTGCTAGTTACAGACTTTCCTACGAGCAGTACTTC | CSASYRLSYEQYF
TRBD1 | TRBJ2-7 | TRBV7-2 | many | TGTGCCAGCACCCGGAGGGCAGCAGGGACAGGGGAAGGGTATGAGCAGTACTTC | CASTRRAAGTGEGYEQYF
. | TRBJ2-2 | TRBV29-1 | few | TGCAGCGTTGATCCGAGCATGACCGGGGAGCTGTTTTTT | CSVDPSMTGELFF
TRBD2 | TRBJ2-3 | TRBV7-2 | many | TGTGCCAGCAGCTTAACCGCTAGCGGGTCAGATACGCAGTATTTT | CASSLTASGSDTQYF
TRBD1 | TRBJ2-6 | TRBV2 | many | TGTGCCAGCAGTCCGGGACAGGGCAACTCTGGGGCCAACGTCCTGACTTTC | CASSPGQGNSGANVLTF
. | TRBJ1-1 | TRBV6-1 | many | TGTGCCAGCAGTGAAGTAAAAGAAGCTTTCTTT | CASSEVKEAFF
. | TRBJ2-1 | TRBV5-6 | . | TGTGCCAGCAGCCACCCAGGCGGGGTCCCTCCCTACAATGAGCAGTTCTTC | CASSHPGGVPPYNEQFF
. | TRBJ2-3 | TRBV24-1 | few | TGTGCCACCCGGGATAACCAGCCCACAGATACGCAGTATTTT | CATRDNQPTDTQYF
TRBD1 | TRBJ2-5 | TRBV2 | many | TGTGCCAGCAGTTACAGGGGAGAGACCCAGTACTTC | CASSYRGETQYF
. | TRBJ2-7 | TRBV24-1 | . | TGTGCCACCAGTGATTCTAGCAGGTTTACCTACGAGCAGTACTTC | CATSDSSRFTYEQYF
TRBD2 | TRBJ2-5 | TRBV6-1 | . | TGTGCCAGCGGTGTGTCTAGCGGGAGGGCCTGGGGAGAGACCCAGTACTTC | CASGVSSGRAWGETQYF
. | TRBJ2-1 | TRBV11-2 | many | TGTGCCAGCAGCTTCACGGACCGGAGGATATACAATGAGCAGTTCTTC | CASSFTDRRIYNEQFF
. | TRBJ2-5 | TRBV12-3/TRBV12-4 | many | TGTGCCAGCAGCCACCCAGGAGCAGAAGAGACCCAGTACTTC | CASSHPGAEETQYF
. | TRBJ2-7 | TRBV29-1 | many | TGCAGCGTTGAGCTCAGACCCTACGAGCAGTACTTC | CSVELRPYEQYF
. | TRBJ2-7 | TRBV7-8 | . | TGTGCCAGCAGCTTAATTCCGGGCATACCGGGCTACGAGCAGTACTTC | CASSLIPGIPGYEQYF
. | TRBJ1-1 | TRBV6-1 | many | TGTGCCAGCACTCAGGCGGAAATGAACACTGAAGCTTTCTTT | CASTQAEMNTEAFF
. | TRBJ2-2 | TRBV6-2/TRBV6-3 | . | TGTGCCAGCAGTTACTCGAGGGACGTCGGGGAGCTGTTTTTT | CASSYSRDVGELFF
. | TRBJ2-1 | TRBV28 | many | TGTGCCAGCAGTTTGACCGCTAGCGCCACCTACAATGAGCAGTTCTTC | CASSLTASATYNEQFF
TRBD2 | TRBJ2-1 | TRBV20-1 | few | TGCAGTGCTAGAGAATTGGCGGGAGTCTACAATGAGCAGTTCTTC | CSARELAGVYNEQFF
TRBD1 | TRBJ2-2 | TRBV12-3/TRBV12-4 | . | TGTGCCAGCAGTGGCGGGGGACAGGGCTACGGGGAGCTGTTTTTT | CASSGGGQGYGELFF
TRBD2 | TRBJ2-5 | TRBV7-6 | . | TGTGCCAGCAGCTTAAAGGCGGGAGGGCCTTGGGAGACCCAGTACTTC | CASSLKAGGPWETQYF
. | TRBJ2-1 | TRBV28 | few | TGTGCCAGCAGTTTCGGGCTTGGCGAGCAGTTCTTC | CASSFGLGEQFF
. | TRBJ2-7 | TRBV7-9 | many | TGTGCCAGCAGCATTCAGAGCTACGAGCAGTACTTC | CASSIQSYEQYF
. | TRBJ2-1 | TRBV14 | . | TGTGCCAGCAGCCAGCGGGAACTATACAATGAGCAGTTCTTC | CASSQRELYNEQFF
TRBD2 | TRBJ2-3 | TRBV10-3 | many | TGTGCCATCAGTGAGATCGGGGGGACTAGCGGGAGGAGAGATACGCAGTATTTT | CAISEIGGTSGRRDTQYF
. | TRBJ2-3 | TRBV6-2/TRBV6-3 | few | TGTGCCAGCACGGACGGCGGACGCACAGATACGCAGTATTTT | CASTDGGRTDTQYF
. | TRBJ1-2 | TRBV2 | many | TGTGCCAGCAGTGACGGGGGCTATGGCTACACCTTC | CASSDGGYGYTF
TRBD1 | TRBJ2-3 | TRBV20-1 | many | TGCAGTGCTGAGGACAGGGATAACACAGATACGCAGTATTTT | CSAEDRDNTDTQYF
TRBD1 | TRBJ2-5 | TRBV6-5 | . | TGTGCCAGCAGTGAAGAGCTTGGGACAGGGGGGCTCTGGCGAGAGACCCAGTACTTC | CASSEELGTGGLWRETQYF
TRBD1 | TRBJ2-7 | TRBV28 | . | TGTGCCAGCAGGGGACAGTTTCTTCTCTACGAGCAGTACTTC | CASRGQFLLYEQYF
. | TRBJ2-1 | TRBV20-1 | many | TGCAGTGCCGATGGGGGGGCCAGCTCCTACAATGAGCAGTTCTTC | CSADGGASSYNEQFF
. | TRBJ2-3 | TRBV9 | . | TGTGCCAGCAGCGTAACGGCTAGCAGGTTCACGGATACGCAGTATTTT | CASSVTASRFTDTQYF
TRBD2 | TRBJ2-1 | TRBV15 | . | TGTGCCACCAGCAGAGATCTTCGGGACTACTACAATGAGCAGTTCTTC | CATSRDLRDYYNEQFF
. | TRBJ1-5 | TRBV27 | many | TGTGCCAGCATCGCTTCGGGGAAGAATCAGCCCCAGCATTTT | CASIASGKNQPQHF
. | TRBJ2-5 | TRBV19 | many | TGTGCCAGCAGGAGACAGGGTGCGGGGGAGACCCAGTACTTC | CASRRQGAGETQYF
. | TRBJ2-3 | TRBV27 | few | TGTGCCAGCAGTTCGGAAAACACAGATACGCAGTATTTT | CASSSENTDTQYF
TRBD2 | TRBJ2-3 | TRBV12-3/TRBV12-4 | many | TGTGCCAGCATCCCAAATTCTAGCGGGAGGCGGTGGGCGCAGTATTTT | CASIPNSSGRRWAQYF
. | TRBJ1-1 | TRBV18 | many | TGTGCCAGCTCAGGAGGGGTAAGCACTGAAGCTTTCTTT | CASSGGVSTEAFF